Shown below are 13 T cell receptor beta chains from a single sample sequenced in a study of spatial heterogeneity in lung cancer. Time point in this sample: sample taken at primary tumor resection. Whole RNA, which was extracted from tumor, nontumor lung tissue or frozen PBMC, was sequenced without any cell sorting. TCRdb re-called the 5' RACE reads with MiXCR, one entry per CDR3 protein. The sample lists tens of thousands of distinct CDR3 sequences, 9.5% to 15% occurring once. The material sequenced was PBMCs, taken at surgery. The source of these receptors is a male donor with early-stage non-small cell lung cancer.

The J gene is TRBJ2-1, the V gene TRBV5-6, with unresolved D. Trimming stripped 0 bases from V and 1 base from J, with 5 bases between. Looked up from germline, CDR1 is SGHDT and CDR2 is YYEEEE. The CDR3 extends over 14 amino acids. The DNA for the CDR3 is TGTGCCAGCAGCTTGGCCACATCCTACAATGAGCAGTTCTTC. As protein: CASSLATSYNEQFF. The variable domain in full, completed from reference TRBV5-6 and TRBJ2-1, reads DAGVTQSPTHLIKTRGQQVTLRCSPKSGHDTVSWYQQALGQGPQFIFQYYEEEERQRGNFPDRFSGHQFPNYSSELNVNALLLGDSALYLCASSLATSYNEQFFGPGTRLTVL.

There are many counts of this clonotype. The J gene is TRBJ2-5, the V gene TRBV15; unclear D gene. The CDR3 has 13 amino acids. Germline V gene sequence: CDR1 LNHNV, CDR2 YYDKDF (reference sequence). V was clipped by 0 bases and J by 5 bases, with 7 bases between them. The CDR3 protein is CATSRERRETQYF. In DNA, the CDR3 is TGTGCCACCAGCAGAGAAAGGCGGGAGACCCAGTACTTC.

This clonotype was observed a handful of times. The J gene is TRBJ2-5, the V gene TRBV6-2 or TRBV6-3, with TRBD2 identical over 7 bases. Germline V lookup: CDR1 MNHEY, CDR2 SVGEGT. Germline trimming cut 7 bases from V and 4 bases from J; bases unmatched to any gene: 21. The CDR3 covers 18 residues. The CDR3: CASTHREASGPNSETQYF. CDR3 DNA sequence: TGTGCCAGCACCCACCGAGAGGCTAGCGGACCTAATTCAGAGACCCAGTACTTC.

This clonotype was picked up a small number of times. The V gene is TRBV18, the J gene TRBJ2-7, with unresolved D. The CDR3 sequence is 13 residues long. Trimming shortened V by 5 bases and J by 3 bases, and 11 bases separated the two germline ends. Per germline, CDR1 KGHSH and CDR2 LQKENI. CDR3 sequence reads: CASSAAAYYEQYF. The CDR3 nucleotides are TGTGCCAGCTCAGCCGCAGCCTACTACGAGCAGTACTTC.

This rearrangement joins TRBV3-1 to TRBJ1-1; no clear D gene. The germline V and J ends were trimmed by 1 base and 6 bases, with 9 bases remaining between them. Germline CDR1 and CDR2: LGHDT and YNNKEL (reference sequence). The CDR3 is 13 amino acids. This CDR3 reads CASSQGFPSEAFF. CDR3 bases: TGTGCCAGCAGCCAAGGTTTTCCCTCTGAAGCTTTCTTT.

The chain joins TRBV30 to TRBJ1-5; a possible D gene is TRBD1 (5 bases). The CDR3 is 13 amino acids. Looked up from germline, CDR1 is GTSNPN and CDR2 is SVGIG (reference sequence). V was clipped by 3 bases and J by 5 bases, with 11 bases between them. The CDR3: CAWSDRADQPQHF. The CDR3 coding sequence is TGTGCCTGGAGCGACAGAGCCGATCAGCCCCAGCATTTT. Full variable domain (remainder filled in from reference TRBV30 and TRBJ1-5): SQTIHQWPATLVQPVGSPLSLECTVEGTSNPNLYWYRQAAGRGLQLLFYSVGIGQISSEVPQNLSASRPQDRQFILSSKKLLLSDSGFYLCAWSDRADQPQHFGDGTRLSIL.

This chain connects TRBV11-2 to TRBJ2-1; 9 nucleotides align to TRBD2. This CDR3 comprises 16 residues. Germline V CDR1 and CDR2: SGHAT, FQNNGV. J lost 6 bases, V lost 1 base, and 7 bases had no gene match. Here the CDR3 reads CASSLVSSGGINEQFF. CDR3 nucleotides: TGTGCCAGCAGCTTAGTCTCGAGCGGGGGGATCAATGAGCAGTTCTTC.

This clonotype was detected many times. The chain carries TRBV11-2 and TRBJ1-2; no clear D. This CDR3 is built from 15 residues. With 0 bases removed from V and 5 bases from J, the gap between germline ends came to 13 bases. The V gene's germline CDR1 is SGHAT and CDR2 FQNNGV. The CDR3 is CASSLDLTVYYGYTF. CDR3 nucleotide sequence: TGTGCCAGCAGCTTAGATCTCACGGTATATTATGGCTACACCTTC.

This clonotype was seen repeatedly, ten times or more. In DNA, the CDR3 is TGCGCCAGCAGCTTGTTTCCGGGGAACTCAGATACGCAGTATTTT. Protein: CASSLFPGNSDTQYF. This chain joins TRBV5-1 and TRBJ2-3; D perhaps matches TRBD2 (5 bases). The CDR3 extends over 15 amino acids. CDR1 and CDR2 from the germline V gene are SGHRS and YFSETQ. V was shortened by 1 base and J by 4 bases, with 13 bases between the two germline ends.

This clonotype was observed a few times. The gene calls are TRBV20-1 and TRBJ2-7; the D gene is possibly TRBD2 (6 bases). The germline CDR1 and CDR2 sequences are DFQATT and SNEGSKA (reference sequence). The CDR3 has 13 residues. The V end lost 5 bases, the J end lost 3 bases, and 14 bases lay between the germline ends. The CDR3: CSALRGKGYEQYF. CDR3 DNA sequence: TGCAGTGCTCTCCGGGGGAAGGGCTACGAGCAGTACTTC.

The genes are TRBV7-2 and TRBJ2-1; TRBD1 aligns across 9 bases. V lost 6 bases and J lost 4; bases outside the gene matches: 7. The CDR3 runs to 15 residues. The germline gives CDR1 SGHTA, CDR2 FQGNSA. The CDR3 DNA reads as TGTGCCAGCAGTCCAGACAGGGGGGATTACAATGAGCAGTTCTTC. Its translation: CASSPDRGDYNEQFF.

CDR3 sequence (DNA): TGTGCCAGCAGTTACGGGCTAGGGGACAGCTACGAGCAGTACTTC. Translation gives CASSYGLGDSYEQYF. The chain joins TRBV6-5 to TRBJ2-7, with TRBD1 matching 7 bases. The germline V gene encodes CDR1 MNHEY and CDR2 SVGAGI. With V trimmed by 2 bases and J by 3 bases, 7 bases remained unmatched. The CDR3 spans 15 residues.

The chain joins TRBV19 to TRBJ2-5; TRBD1 might be the D (6 bases). The V gene's germline CDR1 is LNHDA and CDR2 SQIVND (reference sequence). The V and J ends lost 5 bases and 5 bases respectively, with 15 bases between them. The CDR3 is 14 amino acids. CDR3 bases: TGTGCCAGTAGTCTCCGACAGGCCCGGGAGACCCAGTACTTC. Translation gives CASSLRQARETQYF. The full variable domain, completed using reference TRBV19 and TRBJ2-5, is DGGITQSPKYLFRKEGQNVTLSCEQNLNHDAMYWYRQDPGQGLRLIYYSQIVNDFQKGDIAEGYSVSREKKESFPLTVTSAQKNPTAFYLCASSLRQARETQYFGPGTRLLVL.